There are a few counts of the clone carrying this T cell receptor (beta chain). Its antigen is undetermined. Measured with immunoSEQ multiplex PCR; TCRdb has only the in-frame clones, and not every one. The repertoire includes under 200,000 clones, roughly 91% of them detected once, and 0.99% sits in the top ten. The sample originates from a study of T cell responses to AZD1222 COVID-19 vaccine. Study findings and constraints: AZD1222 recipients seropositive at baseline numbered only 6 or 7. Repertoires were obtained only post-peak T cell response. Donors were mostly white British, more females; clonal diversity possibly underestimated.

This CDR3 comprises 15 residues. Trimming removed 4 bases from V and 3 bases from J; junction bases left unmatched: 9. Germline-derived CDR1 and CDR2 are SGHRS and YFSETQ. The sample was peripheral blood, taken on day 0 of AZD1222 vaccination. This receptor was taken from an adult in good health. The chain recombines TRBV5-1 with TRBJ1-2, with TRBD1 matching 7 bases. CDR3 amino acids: CASSLLGTEDYGYTF. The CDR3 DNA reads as TGCGCCAGCAGCCTACTGGGGACAGAAGACTATGGCTACACCTTC. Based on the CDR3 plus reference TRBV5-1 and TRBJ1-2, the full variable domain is KAGVTQTPRYLIKTRGQQVTLSCSPISGHRSVSWYQQTPGQGLQFLFEYFSETQRNKGNFPGRFSGRQFSNSRSEMNVSTLELGDSALYLCASSLLGTEDYGYTFGSGTRLTVV.